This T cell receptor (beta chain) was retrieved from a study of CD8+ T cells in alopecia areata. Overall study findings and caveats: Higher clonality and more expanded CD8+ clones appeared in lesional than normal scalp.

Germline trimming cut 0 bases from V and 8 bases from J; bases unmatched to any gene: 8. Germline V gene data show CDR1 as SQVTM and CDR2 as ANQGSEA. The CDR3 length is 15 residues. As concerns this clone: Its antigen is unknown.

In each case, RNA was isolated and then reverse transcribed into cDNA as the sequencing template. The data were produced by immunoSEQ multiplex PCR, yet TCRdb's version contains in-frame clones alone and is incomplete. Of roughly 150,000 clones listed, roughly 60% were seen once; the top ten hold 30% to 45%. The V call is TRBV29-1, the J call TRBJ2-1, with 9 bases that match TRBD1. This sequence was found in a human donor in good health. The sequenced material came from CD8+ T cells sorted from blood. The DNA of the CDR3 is TGCAGCGTTGAAGACCGGACAGGGGCGGGGGATGAGCAGTTCTTC. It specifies CSVEDRTGAGDEQFF.